These T cell receptor beta chains were read from a single sample in a study of blood T cell repertoires in COVID-19. Some clones are missing from TCRdb's copy, which holds only in-frame ones; the method was immunoSEQ multiplex PCR. The table includes 110,000 to 150,000 clones, approximately 85% detected once. The material sequenced was peripheral blood. The receptors shown here come from a man in his forties or fifties with acute or convalescent COVID-19. Both conserved end residues are part of each CDR3. D genes are given only for firm matches. The size field is filled for only some rows; it gives once, few, many or a size class.

clone size: NA; D gene: NA; J gene: TRBJ2-3; V gene: TRBV19; CDR3 protein: CASRRASGFSTDTQYF; CDR3 DNA: TGTGCCAGCCGAAGGGCGTCGGGGTTTAGCACAGATACGCAGTATTTT
clone size: NA; D gene: NA; J gene: TRBJ1-6; V gene: TRBV30; CDR3 protein: CAWTGVGNSPPHF; CDR3 DNA: TGTGCCTGGACAGGGGTAGGGAATTCACCCCCCCACTTT
clone size: NA; D gene: TRBD1; J gene: TRBJ1-1; V gene: TRBV10-3; CDR3 protein: CAISETGGQANTEAFF; CDR3 DNA: TGTGCCATCAGTGAGACAGGCGGACAGGCGAACACTGAAGCTTTCTTT
clone size: NA; D gene: TRBD1; J gene: TRBJ1-5; V gene: TRBV2; CDR3 protein: CASRAGTASNQPQHF; CDR3 DNA: TGTGCCAGCAGGGCCGGGACAGCTAGCAATCAGCCCCAGCATTTT
clone size: once; D gene: NA; J gene: TRBJ2-5; V gene: TRBV13; CDR3 protein: CASSLRGAEQETQYF; CDR3 DNA: TGTGCCAGCAGCCTACGAGGAGCAGAACAAGAGACCCAGTACTTC
clone size: once; D gene: TRBD1; J gene: TRBJ1-4; V gene: TRBV30; CDR3 protein: CAWTTGGLGEKLFF; CDR3 DNA: TGTGCCTGGACCACAGGGGGATTAGGAGAAAAACTGTTTTTT
clone size: NA; D gene: TRBD1; J gene: TRBJ2-7; V gene: TRBV6-5; CDR3 protein: CASRPDRDRGYEQYF; CDR3 DNA: TGTGCCAGCAGACCGGACAGGGACAGGGGCTACGAGCAGTACTTC
clone size: NA; D gene: NA; J gene: TRBJ2-7; V gene: TRBV14; CDR3 protein: CASSLRTDSYEQYF; CDR3 DNA: TGTGCCAGCAGCCTCCGGACAGACTCCTACGAGCAGTACTTC
clone size: once; D gene: TRBD1; J gene: TRBJ2-1; V gene: TRBV5-4; CDR3 protein: CASSLGTLGQTFSNEQFF; CDR3 DNA: TGTGCCAGCAGCCTCGGGACCCTGGGACAGACGTTCTCCAATGAGCAGTTCTTC
clone size: once; D gene: TRBD1; J gene: TRBJ2-7; V gene: TRBV11-3; CDR3 protein: CASSHRGTGGRYEQYF; CDR3 DNA: TGTGCCAGCAGCCACCGTGGGACAGGGGGGAGGTACGAGCAGTACTTC